These T cell receptor beta chains were read from a single sample in a study of Graves' ophthalmopathy and Graves' hyperthyroidism. From the multiplex PCR reads, TCRdb called clonotypes with MiXCR, one entry per CDR3 protein. The sample holds a few hundred thousand distinct CDR3 sequences, around 20% seen once. What was sequenced was peripheral blood. The receptor set was obtained from a young woman with Graves' ophthalmopathy. Each CDR3 is given with its conserved first and last residue. The D gene is left open where the match is weak. Clone size is not always given. Where it is, it says once, few, many or a class for expanded clones.

size: many; V: TRBV6-5; length: 14; J: TRBJ2-7; D: .; DNA: TGTGCCAGCAGTTTATCAATCCCAGGGTACGAGCAGTACTTC; CDR3: CASSLSIPGYEQYF
size: many; V: TRBV4-3; length: 12; J: TRBJ1-2; D: .; DNA: TGCGCCAGCAGCCAAGATGGAACTTTTTGGACCTTC; CDR3: CASSQDGTFWTF
size: many; V: TRBV10-2; length: 13; J: TRBJ1-1; D: .; DNA: TGCGCCAGCAGGCCTAGGGTTCAGACTGAAGCTTTCTTT; CDR3: CASRPRVQTEAFF
size: many; V: TRBV12-3/TRBV12-4; length: 15; J: TRBJ1-3; D: TRBD1; DNA: TGTGCCAGCAGGCCGGACAGGGAACCTGGAAACACCATATATTTT; CDR3: CASRPDREPGNTIYF
size: many; V: TRBV6-2/TRBV6-3; length: 12; J: TRBJ2-2; D: .; DNA: TGTGCCAGCAGTTACTCGACCGGGGAGCTGTTTTTT; CDR3: CASSYSTGELFF
size: many; V: TRBV24-1; length: 17; J: TRBJ1-5; D: .; DNA: TGTGCTACACAGGTAGGGGAGGGGGTAGGGCGTAATCAGCCCCAGCATTTT; CDR3: CATQVGEGVGRNQPQHF
size: many; V: TRBV6-5; length: 16; J: TRBJ1-1; D: TRBD1; DNA: TGTGCCAGCAGTTACCCATCACAGGGGAGCGACACTGAAGCTTTCTTT; CDR3: CASSYPSQGSDTEAFF
size: few; V: TRBV6-1; length: 14; J: TRBJ1-2; D: TRBD1; DNA: TGTGCCAGCACCTCGGACAGGGAGGGGTATGGCTACACCTTC; CDR3: CASTSDREGYGYTF
size: .; V: TRBV4-1; length: 18; J: TRBJ2-7; D: TRBD1; DNA: TGCGCCAGCAGCCAACCCTCAGCAGGGACAGGGGTCTCCTACGAGCAGTACTTC; CDR3: CASSQPSAGTGVSYEQYF
size: .; V: TRBV27; length: 14; J: TRBJ1-3; D: .; DNA: TGTGCCAGCAGTTTAAGTGGGACTGGAAACACCATATATTTT; CDR3: CASSLSGTGNTIYF